This T cell receptor (beta chain) was observed in a study of T cell repertoires in cytomegalovirus infection. A note on this clonotype: The target antigen is unknown.

This CDR3 is built from 15 residues. Per the germline V gene, CDR1 is DFQATT and CDR2 is SNEGSKA (reference sequence). Trimming took 3 bases from V and 5 from J, leaving 19 bases between them. TCRdb re-called the reads with MiXCR, one entry per CDR3 protein. Of hundreds of thousands of distinct CDR3 sequences in the sample, about a third are singletons; the top ten hold about 14%. This chain connects TRBV20-1 to TRBJ2-5; the D gene could be TRBD1 or TRBD2 (6 bases each). The receptor was derived from a human donor in good health (CMV status not recorded). Some clones in this sample may be carry-over from other donors' samples. Source: cultured CD8+ T cells from PBMCs, taken from culture after CMV antigen stimulation. CDR3 region: CSARGERGGRETQYF. Here the CDR3 DNA reads TGCAGTGCTAGGGGGGAGCGAGGGGGGCGCGAGACCCAGTACTTC.